This is a list of T cell receptor beta chains from one sample in a study of blood T cells in healthy people across ages. TCRdb called the 5' RACE reads again in MiXCR, with one record for every CDR3 protein. Of more than 800,000 distinct CDR3 sequences listed, 25% to 35% are singletons. Sequences were obtained from blood. Receptors originate from a woman older than 75 in good health. Each CDR3 is given with its conserved first and last residue. D genes are given only for firm matches. Clone size is not always given. Where it is, it says once, few, many or a class for expanded clones.

D	J	V	size	CDR3	DNA
NA	TRBJ1-2	TRBV5-1	NA	CASSYDVRYGYTF	TGCGCCAGCAGCTACGACGTACGCTATGGCTACACCTTC
NA	TRBJ2-3	TRBV12-3/TRBV12-4	NA	CASSLDLGSTDAQYF	TGTGCCAGCAGTTTAGATTTGGGGAGCACAGACGCGCAGTATTTT
TRBD2	TRBJ2-1	TRBV7-2	many	CASSFKRGGINEQFF	TGTGCCAGCAGCTTTAAGCGGGGGGGCATTAATGAGCAGTTCTTC
TRBD2	TRBJ2-5	TRBV4-2	many	CASSQSGTKETQYF	TGTGCCAGCAGCCAGAGCGGGACGAAGGAGACCCAGTACTTC
NA	TRBJ1-1	TRBV30	few	CAWQHPLAEAFF	TGTGCCTGGCAGCACCCGCTGGCTGAAGCTTTCTTT
TRBD1	TRBJ2-2	TRBV6-1	NA	CASSQSGGLGELSF	TGTGCCAGCAGTCAGTCAGGGGGCCTCGGGGAGCTGTCTTTT
TRBD2	TRBJ2-1	TRBV3-1	few	CASSQDSAGGFSSYNEQFF	TGTGCCAGCAGCCAAGACAGCGCGGGGGGCTTTAGCTCCTACAATGAGCAGTTCTTC
NA	TRBJ1-4	TRBV20-1	few	CSARDPLTTNEKLFF	TGCAGTGCTAGAGATCCCCTTACAACTAATGAAAAACTGTTTTTT
NA	TRBJ1-5	TRBV7-9	NA	CASSSGDHPQHF	TGTGCCAGCAGCTCCGGGGATCACCCCCAGCATTTT
TRBD1	TRBJ2-5	TRBV18	many	CASSPSGQGARTQYF	TGTGCCAGCTCACCGTCGGGACAGGGGGCGAGGACCCAGTACTTC
TRBD1	TRBJ1-2	TRBV6-2/TRBV6-3	many	CASSYSKGASGYTF	TGTGCCAGCAGTTACTCCAAGGGGGCGAGCGGCTACACCTTC
NA	TRBJ2-3	TRBV5-1	NA	CASSLGTLLFGGDGGGTDTQYF	TGCGCCAGCAGCTTGGGGACACTACTCTTCGGTGGGGACGGCGGAGGCACAGATACGCAGTATTTT
NA	TRBJ2-7	TRBV27	NA	CAISGGRISYEQYF	TGTGCCATCAGTGGAGGTCGGATCTCCTACGAGCAGTACTTC
NA	TRBJ1-2	TRBV28	few	CASSFPPVAGGGYGYTF	TGTGCCAGCAGTTTCCCCCCCGTGGCAGGTGGGGGCTATGGCTACACCTTC
TRBD1	TRBJ1-4	TRBV7-2	NA	CASSRKGAANEKLFF	TGTGCCAGCAGCAGAAAGGGGGCTGCTAATGAAAAACTGTTTTTT